Presented here are 29 T cell receptor beta chains from one specimen sequenced in a study of cytomegalovirus exposure and HLA in healthy donors. Assay: immunoSEQ multiplex PCR; the TCRdb copy retains only in-frame clones and omits some. The sample has a few hundred thousand clones, approximately 80% seen once. The specimen was PBMCs. The receptor source for this set is a woman in her 30s in good health and CMV-seropositive.

This chain connects TRBV27 to TRBJ2-1, with 7 bases aligning to TRBD1. CDR1 is MNHEY, CDR2 SMNVEV, per germline (reference sequence). The junction had 7 bases not matched to a gene; V was cut back by 5 bases and J by 6 bases. CDR3 length: 14 amino acids. The DNA of the CDR3 is TGTGCCAGCAGTGTCAAGGGGGCCACCAATGAGCAGTTCTTC. As protein: CASSVKGATNEQFF.

The chain is built from TRBV9 and TRBJ2-7, with TRBD1 matching over 7 bases. This CDR3 has 14 amino acids. Germline CDR1 is SGDLS and CDR2 is YYNGEE. The V gene end was trimmed by 4 bases and the J gene end by 2 bases; junction bases not matched to a gene: 6. CDR3 DNA sequence: TGTGCCAGCAGCCCCGGACAGGAGACCTACGAGCAGTACTTC. Translation: CASSPGQETYEQYF.

The V and J genes are TRBV6-6 and TRBJ1-4; D not resolved. Per the germline V gene, CDR1 is MNHNY and CDR2 is SVGAGI (reference sequence). Trimming removed 8 bases from V and 5 bases from J, with 15 bases in between. The CDR3 sequence is 14 residues long. The DNA of the CDR3 is TGTGCCAGCTTTACTACAGAAGAAAATGAAAAACTGTTTTTT. Translated, it gives CASFTTEENEKLFF.

The rearrangement links TRBV21-1 to TRBJ2-1; no check of the table's D call, TRBD2, against the DNA was made. TRBV21-1 is listed as a pseudogene. CDR3 size: 21 residues. CDR3 bases: TGTGCCAGCAGCAAACCAGACTACGGGATTCTGGGACTAGCGGGACTGGATGAGCAGTTCTTC. Translated, it gives CASSKPDYGILGLAGLDEQFF.

This chain links TRBV20-1 with TRBJ2-1; D is ambiguous. This CDR3 has 11 residues. Per the germline V gene, CDR1 is DFQATT and CDR2 is SNEGSKA (reference sequence). The V and J ends lost 1 base and 6 bases respectively, with 4 bases between them. The CDR3 coding sequence is TGCAGTGCTAGAGTTGGCAATGAGCAGTTCTTC. Translating gives CSARVGNEQFF.

This clone was counted between two and nine times. The J gene is TRBJ1-1, the V gene TRBV7-9; TRBD1 is a possible D gene (5 bases). Trimming pared 8 bases from V and 5 bases from J, leaving 15 bases between. Germline loops: CDR1 SEHNR, CDR2 FQNEAQ (reference sequence). The CDR3 consists of 13 residues. The CDR3 DNA sequence: TGTGCCAGCGGGTACGGGGGAGGGACTGAAGCTTTCTTT. Translated: CASGYGGGTEAFF.

The chain recombines TRBV7-9 with TRBJ1-2; D is perhaps TRBD1 (6 bases). This CDR3 has 12 amino acids. The V end lost 5 bases, the J end lost 4 bases, and 8 bases lay between the germline ends. The germline gives CDR1 SEHNR, CDR2 FQNEAQ (reference sequence). The CDR3 loop is CASSPDSYGYTF. CDR3 sequence (DNA): TGTGCCAGCAGCCCGGACAGCTATGGCTACACCTTC.

The chain is built from TRBV7-9 and TRBJ1-1; D gene ambiguous. This CDR3 is 12 amino acids long. V was shortened by 5 bases and J by 3 bases, with 7 bases between the two germline ends. From germline, CDR1 is SEHNR and CDR2 FQNEAQ (reference sequence). The DNA of the CDR3 is TGTGCCAGCAGCAGGTCCCACACTGAAGCTTTCTTT. This encodes CASSRSHTEAFF.

This clone has more than one count but fewer than ten. The chain carries TRBV12-5 and TRBJ2-2, with TRBD1 as a possible D gene (5 bases). The germline V gene encodes CDR1 LGHNT and CDR2 FRNRAP. The CDR3 contains 14 residues. Trimming cost V 6 bases and J 1 base, with 9 bases left between them. The CDR3 sequence: CASGLTVNTGELFF. The CDR3 DNA sequence: TGTGCTAGTGGCCTGACAGTGAACACCGGGGAGCTGTTTTTT.

The V gene is TRBV5-1, the J gene TRBJ2-7, with no clear D. The germline gives CDR1 SGHRS, CDR2 YFSETQ. The CDR3 covers 13 residues. V was shortened by 0 bases and J by 5 bases, with 9 bases between the two germline ends. The chain's CDR3 is CASSLVLRDEQYF. The CDR3 region has the DNA TGCGCCAGCAGCTTGGTGTTAAGGGACGAGCAGTACTTC.

The chain couples TRBV28 to TRBJ1-2; D remains unclear. Germline V gene sequence: CDR1 MDHEN, CDR2 SYDVKM. Trimming pared 4 bases from V and 4 bases from J, leaving 13 bases between. The CDR3 consists of 14 residues. The CDR3 region is CASSSWTESYGYTF. The CDR3 DNA follows: TGTGCCAGCAGTTCTTGGACCGAGTCCTATGGCTACACCTTC.

The chain is built from TRBV27 and TRBJ1-3, with D uncertain. There are 14 residues in the CDR3. Deletions cut 2 bases from V and 0 bases from J, with 5 bases between. The germline V gene has CDR1 MNHEY and CDR2 SMNVEV (reference sequence). The CDR3 bases are TGTGCCAGCAGTTTAGACTACTCTGGAAACACCATATATTTT. It specifies CASSLDYSGNTIYF.

Notes on this clone: A read error is the likely source, as a far larger clone sits one nucleotide away. The rearrangement joins TRBV6-4 to TRBJ2-7, with TRBD1 matching 8 bases. The CDR3 spans 15 residues. Germline V gives CDR1 MRHNA, CDR2 SNTAGT. Here the CDR3 DNA reads TGTGCCGGCAGTTACTCAACAGGGGGCTCCTACGAGCAGTACTTC. This translates into CAGSYSTGGSYEQYF.

V is TRBV6-5 and J is TRBJ1-1, with a tentative D call TRBD1 (6 bases). The CDR3 loop spans 14 amino acids. The V and J ends lost 6 bases and 4 bases respectively, with 15 bases between them. The germline V gene has CDR1 MNHEY and CDR2 SVGAGI. CDR3 DNA sequence: TGTGCCAGCAGATTAGGGGGTATCCCCACTGAAGCTTTCTTT. Protein: CASRLGGIPTEAFF.

V is TRBV18 and J is TRBJ1-1, with a possible D match to TRBD1 (6 bases). The germline gives CDR1 KGHSH, CDR2 LQKENI. V was shortened by 2 bases and J by 1 base, with 14 bases between the two germline ends. This CDR3 contains 16 residues. CDR3 protein: CASSPRPGHQNTEAFF. Written as DNA, the CDR3 is TGTGCCAGCTCACCAAGACCGGGACACCAGAACACTGAAGCTTTCTTT.

The gene calls are TRBV9 and TRBJ1-2, with 8 positions matching TRBD1. The V and J ends lost 3 bases and 8 bases, in that order; junction bases with no gene match: 21. There are 18 residues in the CDR3. From germline, CDR1 is SGDLS and CDR2 YYNGEE. The CDR3 bases are TGTGCCAGCAGCGATACCGGGACAGGAATGTTGGTCGGTCGGGGCTACACCTTC. Translated, it gives CASSDTGTGMLVGRGYTF.

The gene calls are TRBV7-9 and TRBJ1-1; TRBD1 agrees at 7 bases. The CDR3 contains 15 residues. CDR1 is SEHNR, CDR2 FQNEAQ, per germline (reference sequence). The trim removed 4 bases at V and 1 base at J, leaving 6 bases unmatched. This chain's CDR3 is CASSYAGTENTEAFF. CDR3 coding DNA: TGTGCCAGCAGCTACGCCGGGACAGAGAACACTGAAGCTTTCTTT.

V is TRBV7-8 and J is TRBJ2-3; D gene unclear. Trimming removed 0 bases from V and 0 bases from J, with 1 base in between. The CDR3 is made up of 13 amino acids. CDR1 is SGHVS and CDR2 is FQNEAQ in the germline V gene. The CDR3 is CASSLASTDTQYF. The CDR3 DNA follows: TGTGCCAGCAGCTTAGCCAGCACAGATACGCAGTATTTT.

The chain carries TRBV2 and TRBJ2-2; a weak D match, TRBD1 (6 bases). This CDR3 is built from 14 residues. Germline V CDR1 and CDR2: SNHLY, FYNNEI. The CDR3 spells CARSRGLGTGELFF. CDR3 DNA sequence: TGTGCTCGAAGCAGGGGATTAGGCACCGGGGAGCTGTTTTTT.

V is TRBV4-3 and J is TRBJ1-2; D not certain. V lost 0 bases and J 2 bases, leaving 10 bases between the germline ends. The CDR3 covers 15 residues. Germline CDR1 and CDR2: LGHNA and YSLEER. Here the CDR3 reads CASSQDFGENYGYTF. The CDR3 DNA reads TGCGCCAGCAGCCAAGACTTTGGCGAGAACTATGGCTACACCTTC.

The chain employs TRBV6-1 and TRBJ2-1; the D gene is possibly TRBD1 (5 bases). The V and J ends lost 2 bases and 9 bases respectively, with 17 bases between them. The length of the CDR3 is 15 residues. The V gene's germline CDR1 is MNHNS and CDR2 SASEGT. For the CDR3, the DNA is TGTGCCAGCAGTGAATTTAACCCAGGGAAGGTTGAGCAGTTCTTC. Protein product: CASSEFNPGKVEQFF.

The gene calls are TRBV11-2 and TRBJ2-7; 9 bases fit TRBD1. Germline V gene sequence: CDR1 SGHAT, CDR2 FQNNGV. With V trimmed by 5 bases and J by 5 bases, 10 bases remained unmatched. The CDR3 runs 15 residues. CDR3 sequence: CASSLGMGTGNEQYF. Written as DNA, the CDR3 is TGTGCCAGCAGCCTTGGGATGGGGACAGGGAACGAGCAGTACTTC.

V usage is TRBV15 and J usage is TRBJ1-4; perhaps TRBD1 as D (5 bases). Germline CDR1 is LNHNV and CDR2 is YYDKDF (reference sequence). The length of the CDR3 is 16 residues. V shed 0 bases and J shed 3 bases, with 11 bases lying between them. CDR3 protein: CATSRDNGGANEKLFF. The CDR3 coding sequence is TGTGCCACCAGCAGAGATAATGGAGGGGCTAATGAAAAACTGTTTTTT.

The rearrangement uses TRBV5-8 and TRBJ2-7; D is undetermined. V lost 0 bases and J 3 bases, leaving 4 bases between the germline ends. CDR3 length: 12 residues. Germline V lookup: CDR1 SGHTS, CDR2 YDEGEE. CDR3 region: CASSLVYYEQYF. The CDR3 DNA reads as TGTGCCAGCAGCTTGGTTTACTACGAGCAGTACTTC.

The J gene is TRBJ2-3, the V gene TRBV10-1, with 7 bases lining up with TRBD1. Trimming cost V 2 bases and J 4 bases; bases outside gene matches: 6. Germline-derived CDR1 and CDR2 are WNHNN and SYGVQD (reference sequence). The CDR3 contains 15 residues. CDR3 in DNA: TGCGCCAGCAGTGAGGGACAGGTCGAGGCAGATACGCAGTATTTT. As protein: CASSEGQVEADTQYF.

This clone was observed a handful of times. V is TRBV4-1 and J is TRBJ2-7; a possible D gene is TRBD2 (6 bases). Germline CDR1 reads MGHRA; CDR2 reads YSYEKL. Trimming cost V 0 bases and J 4 bases, with 19 bases left between them. The CDR3 extends over 17 amino acids. CDR3 sequence (DNA): TGCGCCAGCAGCCAAGATTTCCAAACTAGCTTGTGGTACGAGCAGTACTTC. Translation gives CASSQDFQTSLWYEQYF.

This sequence joins TRBV7-8 and TRBJ2-1; D might be TRBD1 (6 bases). Trimming shortened V by 5 bases and J by 10 bases, and 18 bases separated the two germline ends. Germline V lookup: CDR1 SGHVS, CDR2 FQNEAQ. This CDR3 region has 14 residues. CDR3: CASSASSGAREQFF. Here the CDR3 DNA reads TGTGCCAGCAGCGCCTCTTCAGGGGCCCGGGAGCAGTTCTTC.

The rearrangement links TRBV27 to TRBJ1-1; TRBD1 is a possible D gene (6 bases). The germline CDR1 and CDR2 sequences are MNHEY and SMNVEV (reference sequence). V was pared by 1 base and J by 5 bases, with 20 bases between. The CDR3 runs 17 residues. The CDR3 region is CASSLWGAVGRRTEAFF. The CDR3, as DNA: TGTGCCAGCAGTTTATGGGGGGCGGTGGGAAGGAGGACTGAAGCTTTCTTT.

The chain couples TRBV7-2 to TRBJ2-5; perhaps D is TRBD1 or TRBD2 (5 bases each). The CDR3 consists of 18 residues. CDR1 is SGHTA and CDR2 is FQGNSA in the germline V gene. V shed 1 base and J shed 4 bases, with 22 bases lying between them. The CDR3 here is CASSLGRLRGESRETQYF. CDR3 nucleotide sequence: TGTGCCAGCAGCTTAGGACGGTTGAGGGGTGAATCCCGAGAGACCCAGTACTTC. The variable domain in full, completed from reference TRBV7-2 and TRBJ2-5, reads GAGVSQSPSNKVTEKGKDVELRCDPISGHTALYWYRQSLGQGLEFLIYFQGNSAPDKSGLPSDRFSAERTGGSVSTLTIQRTQQEDSAVYLCASSLGRLRGESRETQYFGPGTRLLVL.